The 21 T cell receptor beta chains below were found in one sample sequenced in a study of cytomegalovirus exposure and HLA in healthy donors. PCR amplification relied on 60 Vbeta primers (plus 13 Jbeta primers). Assay: immunoSEQ multiplex PCR; the TCRdb copy retains only in-frame clones and omits some. Seen in this sample are roughly 120,000 clones; the ten most common clones hold about 2%. Sample: PBMCs. The receptors were gathered from a middle-aged man in good health and CMV-seronegative.

This chain joins TRBV11-2 and TRBJ1-2; D might be TRBD1 (6 bases). The CDR3 extends over 15 amino acids. The germline V and J ends were trimmed by 1 base and 4 bases, with 13 bases remaining between them. Germline V gives CDR1 SGHAT, CDR2 FQNNGV. The CDR3 region is CASSLVQGPGYGYTF. CDR3 nucleotides: TGTGCCAGCAGCTTAGTCCAGGGGCCAGGCTATGGCTACACCTTC.

The V call is TRBV28, the J call TRBJ2-1; a possible D gene is TRBD1 (5 bases). Between the trimmed V and J ends, which lost 7 bases and 7 bases, there was a span of 14 bases. This CDR3 region has 13 residues. The germline V gene has CDR1 MDHEN and CDR2 SYDVKM. The CDR3 region is CASTRGWGNEQFF. Written as DNA, the CDR3 is TGTGCCAGCACAAGGGGTTGGGGTAATGAGCAGTTCTTC. Full variable domain (rest looked up from reference TRBV28 and TRBJ2-1): DVKVTQSSRYLVKRTGEKVFLECVQDMDHENMFWYRQDPGLGLRLIYFSYDVKMKEKGDIPEGYSVSREKKERFSLILESASTNQTSMYLCASTRGWGNEQFFGPGTRLTVL.

V is TRBV11-3 and J is TRBJ2-1, with 11 positions matching TRBD2. The CDR3 covers 17 residues. V shed 5 bases and J 3 bases; nucleotides not matched to a gene: 9. Germline V lookup: CDR1 SGHNT, CDR2 YENEEA. The CDR3 region is CASSPFTSGRSYNEQFF. CDR3 DNA: TGTGCCAGCAGCCCTTTCACTAGCGGGAGAAGCTACAATGAGCAGTTCTTC.

This chain links TRBV7-8 with TRBJ2-6, with TRBD1 matching 10 bases. Germline V CDR1 and CDR2: SGHVS, FQNEAQ. CDR3 size: 15 residues. V shed 4 bases, J shed 5 bases, and the junction held 2 bases outside the gene matches. CDR3 sequence reads: CASSSGQGRANVLTF. The CDR3 DNA reads TGTGCCAGCAGCTCGGGACAGGGGCGGGCCAACGTCCTGACTTTC. Variable domain in full (rest from reference TRBV7-8 and TRBJ2-6): GAGVSQSPRYKVAKRGQDVALRCDPISGHVSLFWYQQALGQGPEFLTYFQNEAQLDKSGLPSDRFFAERPEGSVSTLKIQRTQQEDSAVYLCASSSGQGRANVLTFGAGSRLTVL.

This chain connects TRBV18 to TRBJ2-1; 9 nucleotides align to TRBD2. The CDR3 length is 18 residues. Trimming took 0 bases from V and 0 from J; bases not matched to a gene: 6. Germline loops: CDR1 KGHSH, CDR2 LQKENI. DNA for the CDR3: TGTGCCAGCTCACCACCGGTCGGTAGCGGGAGCTCCTACAATGAGCAGTTCTTC. It yields the protein CASSPPVGSGSSYNEQFF.

The chain has TRBV10-3 and TRBJ1-2, with D hard to call. Germline V CDR1 and CDR2: ENHRY, SYGVKD. Trimming shortened V by 0 bases and J by 4 bases, and 6 bases separated the two germline ends. There are 13 residues in the CDR3. The CDR3 sequence: CAISESISYGYTF. The DNA of the CDR3 is TGTGCCATCAGTGAGTCGATCAGCTATGGCTACACCTTC.

V and J are TRBV5-1 and TRBJ2-7; TRBD2 is a possible D gene (6 bases). CDR1 is SGHRS, CDR2 YFSETQ, per germline. Trimming shortened V by 0 bases and J by 7 bases, and 14 bases separated the two germline ends. CDR3 size: 14 residues. The CDR3 is CASSLEPGTGEQYF. The CDR3 DNA follows: TGCGCCAGCAGCTTGGAACCAGGGACTGGGGAGCAGTACTTC.

The V call is TRBV2, the J call TRBJ2-1; unclear D gene. In germline, CDR1 is SNHLY, CDR2 FYNNEI. The CDR3 consists of 12 residues. V lost 6 bases and J lost 4, with 7 bases in between. The CDR3 sequence is CASRLTYNEQFF. The CDR3, as DNA: TGTGCCAGCAGGCTCACTTACAATGAGCAGTTCTTC.

This sequence joins TRBV4-2 and TRBJ2-7; 7 bases map to TRBD2. CDR3 length: 15 residues. Per germline, CDR1 LGHNA and CDR2 YNFKEQ. Unmatched junction bases numbered 9, after V lost 0 bases and J lost 7 bases. CDR3: CASSQDWAGAREQYF. CDR3 coding DNA: TGTGCCAGCAGCCAAGATTGGGCGGGAGCCCGGGAGCAGTACTTC.

The genes are TRBV15 and TRBJ1-2, with 8 bases that match TRBD1. This CDR3 comprises 15 residues. V lost 1 base to trimming and J lost 7 bases; unmatched junction nucleotides: 8. The germline V gene has CDR1 LNHNV and CDR2 YYDKDF (reference sequence). The CDR3 spells CATSRAGQGATGYTF. The CDR3 nucleotides read TGTGCCACCAGCAGAGCGGGGCAGGGGGCTACTGGCTACACCTTC.

The chain carries TRBV5-4 and TRBJ1-2, with D possibly matching TRBD1 (6 bases). Germline V gene lookup returns CDR1 SGHNT and CDR2 YYREEE (reference sequence). The CDR3 runs 14 residues. V was clipped by 3 bases and J by 10 bases, with 19 bases between them. CDR3 nucleotide sequence: TGTGCCAGCAGCTCGAGGGGGGGCTCATTCGACTACACCTTC. It codes for CASSSRGGSFDYTF.

This sequence joins TRBV4-2 and TRBJ2-3; D remains ambiguous. The CDR3 sequence is 13 residues long. Trimming left V 0 bases short and J 4 bases short, with 5 bases between. CDR1 and CDR2 (germline): LGHNA, YNFKEQ. CDR3 sequence reads: CASSQDSPDTQYF. The CDR3 coding sequence is TGTGCCAGCAGCCAAGATAGTCCAGATACGCAGTATTTT.

The V call is TRBV19, the J call TRBJ2-7; possible D gene TRBD1, 5 bases. The V gene lost 3 bases and the J gene lost 6 bases, with 15 bases spanning the gap. Germline V gene sequence: CDR1 LNHDA, CDR2 SQIVND (reference sequence). The CDR3 contains 14 residues. CDR3 sequence: CASSIRVGALEQYF. The CDR3 DNA sequence: TGTGCCAGTAGTATCAGGGTTGGTGCCCTCGAGCAGTACTTC.

The rearrangement links TRBV9 to TRBJ1-2; D is possibly TRBD1 (6 bases). This CDR3 is built from 15 residues. Germline loops: CDR1 SGDLS, CDR2 YYNGEE. V lost 0 bases and J 8 bases, leaving 17 bases between the germline ends. CDR3 nucleotides: TGTGCCAGCAGCGTAGATGGGCTGGGGGCAGGAGGCTACACCTTC. It yields the protein CASSVDGLGAGGYTF.

The gene calls are TRBV7-8 and TRBJ1-4; 7 bases agree with TRBD1. This CDR3 spans 18 amino acids. Unmatched junction bases numbered 10, after V lost 2 bases and J lost 1 base. CDR1 and CDR2 from the germline V gene are SGHVS and FQNEAQ. CDR3 amino acids: CASSLREGAGLTNEKLFF. In nucleotides, the CDR3 is TGTGCCAGCAGCTTACGTGAGGGGGCAGGATTAACTAATGAAAAACTGTTTTTT.

The gene calls are TRBV5-6 and TRBJ2-7, with 7 bases matching TRBD1. CDR1 is SGHDT, CDR2 YYEEEE, per germline. V shed 4 bases and J 4 bases; nucleotides not matched to a gene: 5. The CDR3 length is 13 residues. The CDR3 bases are TGTGCCAGCAGCGACAGGGATCAGTACGAGCAGTACTTC. This gives the protein CASSDRDQYEQYF.

The chain combines TRBV16 with TRBJ2-1; 7 bases are shared with TRBD1. The germline CDR1 and CDR2 sequences are KGHSY and FQNENV. V shed 4 bases, J shed 0 bases, and the junction held 6 bases outside the gene matches. The CDR3 runs to 16 residues. The CDR3 sequence: CASSPLTGSSYNEQFF. CDR3 in DNA: TGTGCCAGCAGCCCGCTGACAGGGAGCTCCTACAATGAGCAGTTCTTC. Looking up the rest from reference TRBV16 and TRBJ2-1 gives the full variable domain: GEEVAQTPKHLVRGEGQKAKLYCAPIKGHSYVFWYQQVLKNEFKFLISFQNENVFDETGMPKERFSAKCLPNSPCSLEIQATKLEDSAVYFCASSPLTGSSYNEQFFGPGTRLTVL.

V is TRBV30 and J is TRBJ2-7; possibly TRBD1 for D (6 bases). This CDR3 is 14 amino acids long. V shed 5 bases and J shed 4 bases, with 18 bases lying between them. Looked up from germline, CDR1 is GTSNPN and CDR2 is SVGIG (reference sequence). CDR3 in DNA: TGTGCCTGGGATGTGGGGCAGGGGCCTTACGAGCAGTACTTC. Amino acid sequence: CAWDVGQGPYEQYF. The whole variable domain, filled in from reference TRBV30 and TRBJ2-7, reads SQTIHQWPATLVQPVGSPLSLECTVEGTSNPNLYWYRQAAGRGLQLLFYSVGIGQISSEVPQNLSASRPQDRQFILSSKKLLLSDSGFYLCAWDVGQGPYEQYFGPGTRLTVT.

V and J are TRBV19 and TRBJ2-2; 13 bases match TRBD2. V lost 6 bases, J lost 6 bases, and 4 bases stayed unmatched. The germline V gene encodes CDR1 LNHDA and CDR2 SQIVND (reference sequence). This CDR3 is 15 amino acids long. This CDR3 reads CASSLLAGGPGELFF. Written as DNA, the CDR3 is TGTGCCAGTAGCCTACTAGCGGGAGGGCCCGGGGAGCTGTTTTTT.

CDR3 DNA sequence: TGTGCCCGGGGACAGGCCTACGAGCAGTACTTC. This gives the protein CARGQAYEQYF. The rearrangement joins TRBV30 to TRBJ2-7; TRBD1 matches 8 bases. Per germline, CDR1 GTSNPN and CDR2 SVGIG (reference sequence). J was trimmed by 2 bases and V by 8 bases; bases with no gene match: 2. This CDR3 is built from 11 residues.

The chain carries TRBV5-4 and TRBJ2-3; D gene uncertain. V was clipped by 6 bases and J by 2 bases, with 10 bases between them. CDR1 is SGHNT, CDR2 YYREEE, per germline (reference sequence). The CDR3 runs 13 residues. DNA of the CDR3: TGTGCCAGCAAGTTGGCCAACACAGATACGCAGTATTTT. Amino acids: CASKLANTDTQYF.